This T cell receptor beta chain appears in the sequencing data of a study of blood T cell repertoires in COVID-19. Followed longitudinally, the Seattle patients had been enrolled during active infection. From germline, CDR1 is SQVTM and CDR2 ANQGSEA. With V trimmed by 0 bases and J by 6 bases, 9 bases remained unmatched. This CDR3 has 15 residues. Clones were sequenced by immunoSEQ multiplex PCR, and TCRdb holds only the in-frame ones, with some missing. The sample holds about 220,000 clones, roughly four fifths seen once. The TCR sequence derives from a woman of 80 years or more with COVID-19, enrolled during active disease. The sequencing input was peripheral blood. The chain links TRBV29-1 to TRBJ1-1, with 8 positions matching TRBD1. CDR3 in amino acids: CSVEDRTGGTAEAFF. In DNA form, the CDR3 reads TGCAGCGTTGAAGATAGAACAGGGGGAACCGCTGAAGCTTTCTTT.